This T cell receptor beta chain was captured by sequencing in a study of monozygotic twins with inflammatory bowel disease. Overall study results and limits: Repertoire similarity matched across concordant and discordant twins, perhaps owing to limited power.

TCRdb reprocessed the 5' RACE reads, with one entry per CDR3 protein and no DNA. With under 350,000 distinct CDR3 sequences in the sample, the ten largest clones hold 5.5% to 6.5%. The length of the CDR3 is 12 residues. Germline CDR1 MNHEY, CDR2 SVGEGT. A word on this clonotype: Its antigen remains unidentified.

The sequencing sample was made of blood. The V call is TRBV6-2 or TRBV6-3, the J call TRBJ2-7; TCRdb's D call of TRBD2 is untestable without DNA. This clonotype was obtained from a human donor with ulcerative colitis or Crohn's disease, or a healthy co-twin of an affected twin (not recorded which). The CDR3 is CASTGRVYEQYF.